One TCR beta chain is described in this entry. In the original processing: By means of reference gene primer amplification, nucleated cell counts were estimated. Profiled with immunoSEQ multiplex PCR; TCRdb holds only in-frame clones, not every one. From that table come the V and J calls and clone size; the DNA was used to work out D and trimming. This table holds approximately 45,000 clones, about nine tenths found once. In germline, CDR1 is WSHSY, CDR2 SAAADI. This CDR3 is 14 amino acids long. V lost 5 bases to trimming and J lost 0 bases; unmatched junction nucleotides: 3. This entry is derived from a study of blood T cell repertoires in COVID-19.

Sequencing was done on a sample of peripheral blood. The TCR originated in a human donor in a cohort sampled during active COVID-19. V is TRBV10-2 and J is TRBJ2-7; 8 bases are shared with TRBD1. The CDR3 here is CASSLGQGSYEQYF. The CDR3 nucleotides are TGCGCCAGCAGTCTCGGACAGGGCTCCTACGAGCAGTACTTC.